This T cell receptor (beta chain) was identified in a study of T cell responses to AZD1222 COVID-19 vaccine. The CDR3 spans 16 residues. V shed 0 bases and J shed 4 bases, with 13 bases lying between them. Looked up from germline, CDR1 is MNHEY and CDR2 is SVGAGI. This clone was observed a single time. The assay was immunoSEQ multiplex PCR, and TCRdb's table has in-frame clones only and misses some. This sample has some 90,000 clones, with 88% found just once. V is TRBV6-5 and J is TRBJ2-1; D perhaps matches TRBD1 (6 bases). The starting material was peripheral blood, obtained on day 0 of AZD1222 vaccination. This TCR came from an adult in good health. The CDR3 region is CASSYSEQGLYNEQFF. CDR3 coding DNA: TGTGCCAGCAGTTACTCGGAGCAGGGGCTATACAATGAGCAGTTCTTC.